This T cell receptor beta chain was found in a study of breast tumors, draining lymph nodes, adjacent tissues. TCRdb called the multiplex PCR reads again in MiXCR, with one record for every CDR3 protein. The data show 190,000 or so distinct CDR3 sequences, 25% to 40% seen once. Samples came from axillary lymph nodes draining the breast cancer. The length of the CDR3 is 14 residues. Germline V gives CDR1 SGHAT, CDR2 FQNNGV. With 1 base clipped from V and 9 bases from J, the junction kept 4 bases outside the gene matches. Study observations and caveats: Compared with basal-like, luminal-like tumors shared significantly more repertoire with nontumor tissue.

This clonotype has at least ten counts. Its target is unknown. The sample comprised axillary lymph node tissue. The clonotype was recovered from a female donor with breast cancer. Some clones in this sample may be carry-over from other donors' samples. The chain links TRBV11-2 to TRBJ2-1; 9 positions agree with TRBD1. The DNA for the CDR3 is TGTGCCAGCAGCTTAGTTACAGGGGGCGGTGAGCAGTTCTTC. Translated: CASSLVTGGGEQFF.